This T cell receptor beta chain was documented in a study of post-analysis software for immune sequencing data. The authors incorporated unique molecular identifiers into the TCR beta cDNA libraries. Via MiXCR, TCRdb re-called the PCR reads, giving one row per CDR3 protein. This sample has hundreds of thousands of distinct CDR3 sequences, with about 40% found just once. Comments on this clonotype: The antigen remains unidentified.

This CDR3 contains 14 residues. Germline CDR1 and CDR2: MNHNY and SVGAGI (reference sequence). V was pared by 2 bases and J by 4 bases, with 11 bases between. General study findings and limits: Roughly 5 TRBV segments (TRBV5-6, TRBV5-1 and TRBV20-1 among them) occurred more frequently in patients than in controls.

This chain connects TRBV6-6 to TRBJ2-5; the D gene is possibly TRBD2 (6 bases). The sequenced material came from blood. The sequence came from a girl between 10 and 17 years old with multiple sclerosis. The CDR3 is CASSYGGSGETQYF. The CDR3 DNA reads as TGTGCCAGCAGTTACGGAGGGTCAGGAGAGACCCAGTACTTC.